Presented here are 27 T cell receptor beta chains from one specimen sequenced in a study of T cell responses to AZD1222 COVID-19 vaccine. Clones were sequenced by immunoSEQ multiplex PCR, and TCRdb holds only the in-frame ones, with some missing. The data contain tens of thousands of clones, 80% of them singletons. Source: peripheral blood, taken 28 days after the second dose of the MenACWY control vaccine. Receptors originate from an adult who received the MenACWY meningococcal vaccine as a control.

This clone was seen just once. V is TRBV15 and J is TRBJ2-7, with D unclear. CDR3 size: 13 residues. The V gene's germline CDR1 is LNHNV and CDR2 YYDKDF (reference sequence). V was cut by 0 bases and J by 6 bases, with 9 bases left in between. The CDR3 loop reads CATSREWSSEQYF. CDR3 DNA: TGTGCCACCAGCAGAGAATGGAGCTCCGAGCAGTACTTC. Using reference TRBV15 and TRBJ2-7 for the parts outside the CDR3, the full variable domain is DAMVIQNPRYQVTQFGKPVTLSCSQTLNHNVMYWYQQKSSQAPKLLFHYYDKDFNNEADTPDNFQSRRPNTSFCFLDIRSPGLGDTAMYLCATSREWSSEQYFGPGTRLTVT.

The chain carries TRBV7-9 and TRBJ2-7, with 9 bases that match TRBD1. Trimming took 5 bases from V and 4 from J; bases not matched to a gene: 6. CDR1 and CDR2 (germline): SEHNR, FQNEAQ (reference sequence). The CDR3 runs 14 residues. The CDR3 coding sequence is TGTGCCAGCAGCCCCGGGACAGGGAATTACGAGCAGTACTTC. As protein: CASSPGTGNYEQYF.

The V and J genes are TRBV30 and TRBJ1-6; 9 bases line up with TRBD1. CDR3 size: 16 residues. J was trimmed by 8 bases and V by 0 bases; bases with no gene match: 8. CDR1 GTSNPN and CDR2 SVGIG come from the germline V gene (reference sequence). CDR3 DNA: TGTGCCTGGAGTGTACCTCCGGGACAGGGATATTCACCCCTCCACTTT. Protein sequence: CAWSVPPGQGYSPLHF. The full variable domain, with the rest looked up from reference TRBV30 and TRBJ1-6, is SQTIHQWPATLVQPVGSPLSLECTVEGTSNPNLYWYRQAAGRGLQLLFYSVGIGQISSEVPQNLSASRPQDRQFILSSKKLLLSDSGFYLCAWSVPPGQGYSPLHFGNGTRLTVT.

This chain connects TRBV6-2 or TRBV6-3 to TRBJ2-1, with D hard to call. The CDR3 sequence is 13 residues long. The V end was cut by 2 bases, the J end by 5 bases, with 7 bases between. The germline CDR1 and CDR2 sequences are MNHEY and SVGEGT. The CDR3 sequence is CASSYVVNNEQFF. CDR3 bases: TGTGCCAGCAGTTACGTGGTAAACAATGAGCAGTTCTTC.

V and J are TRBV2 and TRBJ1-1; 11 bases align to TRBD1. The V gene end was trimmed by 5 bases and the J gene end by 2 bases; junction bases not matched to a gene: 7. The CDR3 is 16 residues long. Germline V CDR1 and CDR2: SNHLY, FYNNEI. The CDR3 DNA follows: TGTGCCAGCAGTAAGGGACAGGGGGGAGTAAACACTGAAGCTTTCTTT. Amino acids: CASSKGQGGVNTEAFF.

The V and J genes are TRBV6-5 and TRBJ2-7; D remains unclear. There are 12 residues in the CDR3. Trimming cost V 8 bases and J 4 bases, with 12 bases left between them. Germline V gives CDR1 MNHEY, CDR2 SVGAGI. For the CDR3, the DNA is TGTGCCAGCCGAAGCTACCTTTACGAGCAGTACTTC. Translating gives CASRSYLYEQYF.

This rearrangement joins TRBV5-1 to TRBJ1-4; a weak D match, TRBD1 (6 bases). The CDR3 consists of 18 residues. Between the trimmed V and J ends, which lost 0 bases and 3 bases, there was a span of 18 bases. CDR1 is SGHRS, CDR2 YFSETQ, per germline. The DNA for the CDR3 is TGCGCCAGCAGCTTGGTAGGCCACAGGGCCCAGCCTAATGAAAAACTGTTTTTT. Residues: CASSLVGHRAQPNEKLFF.

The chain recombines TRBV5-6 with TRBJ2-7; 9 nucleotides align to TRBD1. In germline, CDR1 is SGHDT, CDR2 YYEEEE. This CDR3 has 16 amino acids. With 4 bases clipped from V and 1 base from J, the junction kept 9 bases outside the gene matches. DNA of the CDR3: TGTGCCAGCAGCCCTAAGGGGGACAGGGCTTCCTACGAGCAGTACGTC. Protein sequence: CASSPKGDRASYEQYV.

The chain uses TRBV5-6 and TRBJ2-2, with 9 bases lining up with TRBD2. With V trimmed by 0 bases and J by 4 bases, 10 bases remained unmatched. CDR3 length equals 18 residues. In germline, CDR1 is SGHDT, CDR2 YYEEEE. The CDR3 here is CASSLEHGLAGLTGELFF. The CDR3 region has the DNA TGTGCCAGCAGCTTGGAGCATGGGCTAGCGGGACTCACCGGGGAGCTGTTTTTT.

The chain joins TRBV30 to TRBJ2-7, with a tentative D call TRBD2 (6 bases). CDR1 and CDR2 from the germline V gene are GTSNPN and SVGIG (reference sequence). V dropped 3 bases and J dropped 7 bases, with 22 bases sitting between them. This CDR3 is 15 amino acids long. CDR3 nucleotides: TGTGCCTGGAGCCCGTGGGGGAGGCCCCTCTTGGAGCAGTACGTC. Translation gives CAWSPWGRPLLEQYV.

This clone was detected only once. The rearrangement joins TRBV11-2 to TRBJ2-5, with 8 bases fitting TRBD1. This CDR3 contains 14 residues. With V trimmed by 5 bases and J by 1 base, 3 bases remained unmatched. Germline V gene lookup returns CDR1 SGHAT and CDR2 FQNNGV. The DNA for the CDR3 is TGTGCCAGCAGCCTCAGGGGGCTCCAAGAGACCCAGTACTTC. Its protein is CASSLRGLQETQYF.

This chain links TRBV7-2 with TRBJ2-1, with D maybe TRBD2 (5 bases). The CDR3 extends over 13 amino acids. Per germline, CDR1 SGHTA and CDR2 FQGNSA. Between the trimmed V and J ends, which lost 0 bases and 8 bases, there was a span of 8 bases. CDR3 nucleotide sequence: TGTGCCAGCAGCTTAGCGGGAGCCCATGAGCAGTTCTTC. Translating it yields CASSLAGAHEQFF.

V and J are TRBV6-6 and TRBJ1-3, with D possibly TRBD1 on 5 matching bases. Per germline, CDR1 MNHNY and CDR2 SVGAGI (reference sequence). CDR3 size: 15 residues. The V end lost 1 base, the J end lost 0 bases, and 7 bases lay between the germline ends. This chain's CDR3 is CASSYLGPSGNTIYF. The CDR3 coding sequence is TGTGCCAGCAGTTACTTGGGGCCCTCTGGAAACACCATATATTTT.

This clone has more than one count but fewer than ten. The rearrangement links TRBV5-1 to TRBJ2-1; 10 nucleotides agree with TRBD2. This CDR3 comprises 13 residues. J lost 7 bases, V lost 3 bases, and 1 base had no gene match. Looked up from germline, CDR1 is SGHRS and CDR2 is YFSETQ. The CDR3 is CASSSAGGNEQFF. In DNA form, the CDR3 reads TGCGCCAGCAGCTCAGCGGGGGGGAATGAGCAGTTCTTC.

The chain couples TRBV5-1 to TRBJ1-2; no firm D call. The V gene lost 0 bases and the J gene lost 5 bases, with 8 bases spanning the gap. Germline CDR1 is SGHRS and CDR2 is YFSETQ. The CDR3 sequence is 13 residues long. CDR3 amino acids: CASSLDIGYGYTF. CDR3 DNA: TGCGCCAGCAGCTTGGACATAGGGTATGGCTACACCTTC.

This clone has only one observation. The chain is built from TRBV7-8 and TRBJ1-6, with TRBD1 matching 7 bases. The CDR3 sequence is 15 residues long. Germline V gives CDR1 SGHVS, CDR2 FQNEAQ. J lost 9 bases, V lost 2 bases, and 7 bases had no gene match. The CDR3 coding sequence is TGTGCCAGCAGCTTACGGGCAGGGGGAGTTTCACCCCTCCACTTT. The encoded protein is CASSLRAGGVSPLHF.

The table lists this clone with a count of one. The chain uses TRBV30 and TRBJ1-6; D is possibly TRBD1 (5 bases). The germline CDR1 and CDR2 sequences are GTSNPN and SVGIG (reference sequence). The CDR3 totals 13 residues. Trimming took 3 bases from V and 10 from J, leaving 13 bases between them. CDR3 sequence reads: CAWRNTRASPLHF. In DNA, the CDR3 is TGTGCCTGGAGAAATACCAGGGCCTCACCCCTCCACTTT.

The CDR3 nucleotides are TGTGCCAGCAACGGGGACAGCCCTAATCAGCCCCAGCATTTT. Its translation is CASNGDSPNQPQHF. The chain joins TRBV6-5 to TRBJ1-5; 7 bases fit TRBD1. This CDR3 comprises 14 residues. V trimming: 7 bases; J trimming: 4 bases; junction bases outside the gene matches: 7. The V gene's germline CDR1 is MNHEY and CDR2 SVGAGI.

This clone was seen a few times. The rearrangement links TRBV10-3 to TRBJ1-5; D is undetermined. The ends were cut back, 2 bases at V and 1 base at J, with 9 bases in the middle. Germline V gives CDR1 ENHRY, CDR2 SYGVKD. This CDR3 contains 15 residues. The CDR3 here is CAISEEHLSNQPQHF. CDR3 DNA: TGTGCCATCAGTGAGGAACATCTAAGCAATCAGCCCCAGCATTTT.

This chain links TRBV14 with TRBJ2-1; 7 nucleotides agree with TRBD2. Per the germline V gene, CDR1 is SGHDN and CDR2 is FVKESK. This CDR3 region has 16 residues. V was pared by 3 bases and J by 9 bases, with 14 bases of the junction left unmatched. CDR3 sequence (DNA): TGTGCCAGCAGCCAGAGCGGGGTTGCGATCTGTGGTGAGCAGTTCTTC. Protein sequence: CASSQSGVAICGEQFF.

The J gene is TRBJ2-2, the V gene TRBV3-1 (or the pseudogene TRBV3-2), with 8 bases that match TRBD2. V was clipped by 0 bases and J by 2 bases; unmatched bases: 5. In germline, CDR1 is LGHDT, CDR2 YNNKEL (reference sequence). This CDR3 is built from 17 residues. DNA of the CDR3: TGTGCCAGCAGCCAAGAAACTAGCGGCTCAAACACCGGGGAGCTGTTTTTT. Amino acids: CASSQETSGSNTGELFF.

CDR3: CASSHPGQGDGGELFF. The CDR3 region has the DNA TGTGCCAGTAGCCATCCGGGACAGGGGGACGGCGGGGAGCTGTTTTTT. V is TRBV19 and J is TRBJ2-2, with 11 bases fitting TRBD1. After removal of 6 bases from V and 7 bases from J, the junction contained 10 bases not matched to a gene. Per germline, CDR1 LNHDA and CDR2 SQIVND (reference sequence). The CDR3 spans 16 residues.

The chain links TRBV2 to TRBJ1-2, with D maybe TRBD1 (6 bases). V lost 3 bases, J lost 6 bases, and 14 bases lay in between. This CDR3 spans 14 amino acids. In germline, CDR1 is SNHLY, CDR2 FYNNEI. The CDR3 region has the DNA TGTGCCAGCAGTGATGGGGGCTCGGGTCATGGCTACACCTTC. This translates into CASSDGGSGHGYTF.

CDR3 loop: CASSQPLGAGSPLHF. CDR3 sequence (DNA): TGTGCCAGCAGCCAGCCTCTGGGGGCGGGATCACCCCTCCACTTT. The V gene is TRBV3-1 (or the pseudogene TRBV3-2), the J gene TRBJ1-6; TRBD1 is a possible D gene (6 bases). Germline CDR1 and CDR2: LGHDT and YNNKEL (reference sequence). The CDR3 consists of 15 residues. Trimming stripped 3 bases from V and 10 bases from J, with 16 bases between.

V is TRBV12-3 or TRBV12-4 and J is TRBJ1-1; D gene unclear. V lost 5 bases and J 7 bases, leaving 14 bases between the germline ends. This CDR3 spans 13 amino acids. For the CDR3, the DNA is TGTGCCAGCAGTCCCCAGGCCCTGGGTGAAGCTTTCTTT. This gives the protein CASSPQALGEAFF.

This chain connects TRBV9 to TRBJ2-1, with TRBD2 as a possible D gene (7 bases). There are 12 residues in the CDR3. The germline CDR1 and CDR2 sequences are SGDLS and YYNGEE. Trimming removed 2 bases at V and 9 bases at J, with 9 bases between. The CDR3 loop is CASSVGGAEQFF. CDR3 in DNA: TGTGCCAGCAGCGTTGGGGGGGCTGAGCAGTTCTTC. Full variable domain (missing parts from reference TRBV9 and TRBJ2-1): DSGVTQTPKHLITATGQRVTLRCSPRSGDLSVYWYQQSLDQGLQFLIQYYNGEERAKGNILERFSAQQFPDLHSELNLSSLELGDSALYFCASSVGGAEQFFGPGTRLTVL.

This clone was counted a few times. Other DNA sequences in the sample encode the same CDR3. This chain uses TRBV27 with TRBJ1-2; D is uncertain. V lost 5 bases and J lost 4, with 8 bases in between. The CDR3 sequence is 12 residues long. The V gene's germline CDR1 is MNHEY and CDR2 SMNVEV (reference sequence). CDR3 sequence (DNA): TGTGCCAGCAGTGTCGGAGGCTATGGCTACACCTTC. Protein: CASSVGGYGYTF.